This T cell receptor beta chain was obtained from a study of shared clonotypes between healthy human individuals. Findings and caveats of the study: All-four-donor shared clonotypes had higher generation probabilities than non-shared clonotypes did.

For this clone: Antigen: not known.

V lost 0 bases, J lost 2 bases, and 15 bases lay in between. Germline-derived CDR1 and CDR2 are SGHTS and YDEGEE. CDR3 length: 16 amino acids. The authors split each subset's genomic DNA evenly across several immunoSEQ plates. TCRdb's copy holds only in-frame clones and misses some; the assay was immunoSEQ multiplex PCR. The data show around 620,000 clones, 85% to 95% seen once. The naive CD8 fraction comprised CD45RO-negative cells positively selected for CCR7 and excluded terminally differentiated effector memory CD45RA+ cells. This TCR derives from a woman in her thirties in good health. The sample taken for sequencing was naive CD8+ T cells sorted from blood. This chain joins TRBV5-8 and TRBJ2-7, with D possibly being TRBD1 (5 bases). In DNA, the CDR3 is TGTGCCAGCAGCTTGGAGGGGATCCTCGACACCTACGAGCAGTACTTC. This encodes CASSLEGILDTYEQYF.